The rows below give T cell receptor beta chains drawn from one sample of a study of blood T cell repertoires in COVID-19. Measured with immunoSEQ multiplex PCR; TCRdb has only the in-frame clones, and not every one. This sample has around 270,000 clones, with roughly 80% found just once. The specimen sequenced was peripheral blood. The receptors were gathered from a person between 65 and 79 years old with COVID-19, enrolled during active disease. Both conserved end residues are part of each CDR3. A D gene is named only where the DNA matches it firmly. Clone size is not always given. Where it is, it says once, few, many or a class for expanded clones.

size: -; J: TRBJ1-1; D: TRBD1; V: TRBV3-1/TRBV3-2; CDR3: CASSQTGDPNTEAFF; DNA: TGTGCCAGCAGCCAAACAGGGGACCCAAACACTGAAGCTTTCTTT
size: -; J: TRBJ2-5; D: -; V: TRBV3-1/TRBV3-2; CDR3: CASSQDREGTQYF; DNA: TGTGCCAGCAGCCAAGATCGAGAGGGGACCCAGTACTTC
size: -; J: TRBJ2-7; D: TRBD2; V: TRBV5-1; CDR3: CASSSTYSGSWDEQYF; DNA: TGCGCCAGCAGCTCCACTTATAGCGGGAGCTGGGACGAGCAGTACTTC
size: -; J: TRBJ2-2; D: -; V: TRBV5-4; CDR3: CASRRQGGVTGELFF; DNA: TGTGCCAGCAGACGGCAGGGCGGGGTCACCGGGGAGCTGTTTTTT
size: -; J: TRBJ2-7; D: TRBD2; V: TRBV5-1; CDR3: CASSPRMGGGGEQYF; DNA: TGCGCCAGCAGCCCTCGGATGGGGGGCGGGGGGGAGCAGTACTTC
size: -; J: TRBJ2-2; D: TRBD2; V: TRBV5-4; CDR3: CASSLGLAGINTGELFF; DNA: TGTGCCAGCAGCTTGGGACTAGCGGGGATAAACACCGGGGAGCTGTTTTTT
size: -; J: TRBJ2-1; D: TRBD2; V: TRBV10-1; CDR3: CASRDGGIPYNEQFF; DNA: TGCGCCAGCAGGGACGGGGGGATCCCCTACAATGAGCAGTTCTTC
size: -; J: TRBJ2-3; D: TRBD2; V: TRBV20-1; CDR3: CSASSTSGRPDTQYF; DNA: TGCAGTGCTAGTAGCACTAGCGGGAGGCCAGATACGCAGTATTTT
size: -; J: TRBJ2-1; D: -; V: TRBV6-2/TRBV6-3; CDR3: CASSLQGWNEQFF; DNA: TGTGCCAGCAGTTTACAGGGCTGGAATGAGCAGTTCTTC
size: few; J: TRBJ2-3; D: TRBD2; V: TRBV7-2; CDR3: CASSFRAGEADTQYF; DNA: TGTGCCAGCAGCTTCAGGGCGGGGGAGGCAGATACGCAGTATTTT
size: -; J: TRBJ2-3; D: TRBD2; V: TRBV24-1; CDR3: CATSDPLAGVTDTQYF; DNA: TGTGCCACCAGTGATCCTCTAGCGGGTGTCACAGATACGCAGTATTTT
size: many; J: TRBJ1-3; D: TRBD1; V: TRBV5-1; CDR3: CASSITGEAGNTIYF; DNA: TGCGCCAGCAGCATAACAGGGGAGGCTGGAAACACCATATATTTT
size: -; J: TRBJ2-7; D: TRBD2; V: TRBV5-1; CDR3: CASSVGGGGVYEQYF; DNA: TGCGCCAGCAGCGTTGGTGGCGGGGGGGTTTACGAGCAGTACTTC
size: -; J: TRBJ1-4; D: -; V: TRBV7-2; CDR3: CASSYSRHNEKLFF; DNA: TGTGCCAGCAGTTACAGCAGACATAATGAAAAACTGTTTTTT
size: -; J: TRBJ1-3; D: -; V: TRBV3-1/TRBV3-2; CDR3: CASGSGSSGNTIYF; DNA: TGTGCCAGCGGTTCGGGGAGCTCTGGAAACACCATATATTTT
size: -; J: TRBJ2-2; D: TRBD2; V: TRBV11-2; CDR3: CASTPGGGSAGELFF; DNA: TGTGCCAGCACCCCCGGGGGGGGTTCGGCCGGGGAGCTGTTTTTT
size: -; J: TRBJ2-1; D: TRBD1; V: TRBV5-5; CDR3: CASSKRQGDYNEQFF; DNA: TGTGCCAGCAGCAAGAGACAGGGGGACTACAATGAGCAGTTCTTC
size: few; J: TRBJ1-2; D: -; V: TRBV29-1; CDR3: CSARVGGYGYTF; DNA: TGCAGCGCCCGGGTAGGGGGCTATGGCTACACCTTC
size: -; J: TRBJ2-5; D: TRBD2; V: TRBV11-2; CDR3: CASSLRLAQETQYF; DNA: TGTGCCAGCAGCTTAAGACTAGCTCAAGAGACCCAGTACTTC
size: -; J: TRBJ1-5; D: -; V: TRBV7-8; CDR3: CASSPYDRSLGPQHF; DNA: TGTGCCAGCAGCCCCTACGACAGGTCCTTAGGGCCCCAGCATTTT
size: -; J: TRBJ2-7; D: -; V: TRBV27; CDR3: CASSLAQPGMEYF; DNA: TGTGCCAGCAGTTTAGCACAGCCCGGGATGGAGTACTTC
size: -; J: TRBJ2-5; D: -; V: TRBV27; CDR3: CASSLSRGAGETQYF; DNA: TGTGCCAGCAGTTTATCTCGGGGGGCGGGAGAGACCCAGTACTTC
size: -; J: TRBJ1-2; D: -; V: TRBV10-1; CDR3: CASSEGDTENYGYTF; DNA: TGCGCCAGCAGTGAGGGTGACACCGAGAACTATGGCTACACCTTC
size: -; J: TRBJ1-3; D: TRBD1; V: TRBV6-5; CDR3: CASSYSGQGNGNTIYF; DNA: TGTGCCAGCAGTTACTCGGGACAGGGTAACGGAAACACCATATATTTT
size: few; J: TRBJ1-3; D: -; V: TRBV9; CDR3: CASGSEGSGNTIYF; DNA: TGTGCCAGCGGTTCTGAGGGCTCTGGAAACACCATATATTTT
size: -; J: TRBJ1-6; D: TRBD1; V: TRBV6-4; CDR3: CASSDSKGQGRTYNSPLHF; DNA: TGTGCCAGCAGTGACTCGAAAGGACAGGGAAGGACCTATAATTCACCCCTCCACTTT
size: -; J: TRBJ1-5; D: -; V: TRBV10-3; CDR3: CATKIQGSNQPQHF; DNA: TGTGCCACCAAGATACAGGGTAGCAATCAGCCCCAGCATTTT
size: -; J: TRBJ2-3; D: TRBD2; V: TRBV7-3; CDR3: CASSSGTSGIIDTQYF; DNA: TGTGCCAGCAGCTCCGGGACTAGCGGGATTATAGATACGCAGTATTTT
size: -; J: TRBJ2-3; D: TRBD2; V: TRBV7-3; CDR3: CASRLRGGKDTQYF; DNA: TGTGCCAGCAGACTGCGCGGGGGGAAAGATACGCAGTATTTT
size: -; J: TRBJ1-5; D: TRBD1; V: TRBV6-5; CDR3: CASSTGDQPQHF; DNA: TGTGCCAGCAGTACAGGGGATCAGCCCCAGCATTTT
size: once; J: TRBJ2-3; D: -; V: TRBV19; CDR3: CASSPGHQDTQYF; DNA: TGTGCCAGTAGTCCAGGACACCAAGATACGCAGTATTTT
size: -; J: TRBJ1-5; D: TRBD1; V: TRBV2; CDR3: CASRERQGGGQPQHF; DNA: TGTGCCAGCAGGGAACGACAGGGAGGCGGTCAGCCCCAGCATTTT
size: -; J: TRBJ2-3; D: TRBD2; V: TRBV15; CDR3: CATSRLGAGDTDTQYF; DNA: TGTGCCACCAGCAGACTCGGAGCGGGGGACACAGATACGCAGTATTTT
size: -; J: TRBJ2-7; D: -; V: TRBV2; CDR3: CASSVQQTYEQYF; DNA: TGTGCCAGCAGTGTACAACAGACCTACGAGCAGTACTTC
size: -; J: TRBJ2-4; D: -; V: TRBV25-1; CDR3: CASRLSQENIQYF; DNA: TGTGCCAGCAGGCTATCACAGGAAAACATTCAGTACTTC
size: -; J: TRBJ1-5; D: -; V: TRBV28; CDR3: CASSLANQPQHF; DNA: TGTGCCAGCAGTTTGGCAAATCAGCCCCAGCATTTT
size: few; J: TRBJ2-3; D: -; V: TRBV3-1/TRBV3-2; CDR3: CFSGLPDTQYF; DNA: TGTTTCTCGGGGTTGCCAGATACGCAGTATTTT
size: -; J: TRBJ1-1; D: TRBD1; V: TRBV6-5; CDR3: CASTPHGQGNTEAFF; DNA: TGTGCCAGCACTCCCCACGGACAGGGCAACACTGAAGCTTTCTTT
size: -; J: TRBJ2-2; D: TRBD2; V: TRBV9; CDR3: CASSGGRATGELFF; DNA: TGTGCCAGCAGCGGAGGGAGGGCAACCGGGGAGCTGTTTTTT
size: -; J: TRBJ2-1; D: -; V: TRBV30; CDR3: CAWSVKRQGSYNEQFF; DNA: TGTGCCTGGAGTGTAAAGAGGCAGGGGTCCTACAATGAGCAGTTCTTC
size: once; J: TRBJ2-1; D: TRBD2; V: TRBV9; CDR3: CASSTLAGGYNEQFF; DNA: TGTGCCAGCAGCACCCTAGCGGGGGGCTACAATGAGCAGTTCTTC
size: few; J: TRBJ2-3; D: -; V: TRBV4-2; CDR3: CASSLVGDGTDTQYF; DNA: TGTGCCAGCAGCCTCGTGGGAGACGGCACAGATACGCAGTATTTT
size: few; J: TRBJ1-6; D: TRBD1; V: TRBV19; CDR3: CASSLGQGNSPLHF; DNA: TGTGCCAGTAGTTTAGGACAGGGGAATTCACCCCTCCACTTT
size: -; J: TRBJ2-5; D: -; V: TRBV5-1; CDR3: CASSSTRGYQETQYF; DNA: TGCGCCAGCTCATCCACCAGGGGTTATCAAGAGACCCAGTACTTC
size: -; J: TRBJ1-4; D: -; V: TRBV7-6; CDR3: CASSPEDEKLFF; DNA: TGTGCCAGCAGCCCAGAGGATGAAAAACTGTTTTTT
size: -; J: TRBJ1-4; D: TRBD1; V: TRBV5-1; CDR3: CASTPTGGTNEKLFF; DNA: TGCGCCAGCACGCCTACAGGGGGGACTAATGAAAAACTGTTTTTT